The clone carrying this T cell receptor beta chain occurred a few times. A sample-barcoded 5' primer and a J-beta primer mix were used in a second PCR of roughly 6 to 11 cycles. TCRdb used MiXCR to reprocess the 5' RACE reads, holding one entry per CDR3 protein. The repertoire includes 1.5 million to 2 million distinct CDR3 sequences, roughly two fifths of them detected once, and more than 20% sits in the top ten. Germline V gives CDR1 SGHTA, CDR2 FQGNSA. The CDR3 contains 15 residues. The V end lost 2 bases, the J end lost 2 bases, and 13 bases lay between the germline ends. This entry comes from a study of blood T cells in healthy people across ages. Each donor gave 9.5 to 10 milliliters of peripheral blood.

The gene calls are TRBV7-2 and TRBJ2-7; TRBD2 might be the D (5 bases). The sample taken for sequencing was blood. The receptor was isolated from a human donor in good health. CDR3: CASSLWSTSTYEQYF. The CDR3 DNA is TGTGCCAGCAGCTTATGGTCAACTAGTACCTACGAGCAGTACTTC.